This TCR beta chain was captured in a study of T cells in Graves' hyperthyroidism and ophthalmopathy. Amplification of TCR beta CDR3 regions used RNA as the template. TCR CDR3 regions were first amplified by RT-PCR with HTBI primers. From the multiplex PCR reads, TCRdb called clonotypes with MiXCR, one entry per CDR3 protein. The sample lists 370,000 or so distinct CDR3 sequences, 15% to 19% occurring once. This clonotype was seen ten or more times. The sequencing sample was made of blood. The sequence was obtained from a woman aged 18-30 years with Graves' hyperthyroidism that later progressed to Graves' ophthalmopathy.

CDR3 DNA: TGCAGTGCTAGGACACCGGGAGAAGTAGATACGCAGTATTTT. The encoded protein is CSARTPGEVDTQYF. The chain has TRBV20-1 and TRBJ2-3; TRBD2 is a possible D gene (6 bases). Trimming pared 3 bases from V and 5 bases from J, leaving 15 bases between. Per the germline V gene, CDR1 is DFQATT and CDR2 is SNEGSKA (reference sequence). This CDR3 contains 14 residues.